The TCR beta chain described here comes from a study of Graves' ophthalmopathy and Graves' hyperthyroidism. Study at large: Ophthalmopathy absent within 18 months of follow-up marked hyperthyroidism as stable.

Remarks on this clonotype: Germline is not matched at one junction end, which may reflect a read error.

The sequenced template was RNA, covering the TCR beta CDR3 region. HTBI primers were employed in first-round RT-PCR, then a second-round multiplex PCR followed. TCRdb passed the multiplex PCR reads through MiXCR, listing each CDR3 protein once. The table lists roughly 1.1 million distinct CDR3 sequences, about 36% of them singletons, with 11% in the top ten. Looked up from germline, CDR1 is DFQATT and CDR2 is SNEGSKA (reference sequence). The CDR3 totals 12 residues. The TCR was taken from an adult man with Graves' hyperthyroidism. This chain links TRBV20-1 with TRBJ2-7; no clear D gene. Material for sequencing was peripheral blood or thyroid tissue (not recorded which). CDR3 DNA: TGCAGTGCTGGAGATCTCAACGACGAGCAGTACTTC. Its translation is CSAGDLNDEQYF.